The 27 T cell receptor beta chains listed next were all sequenced from one sample in a study of Graves' ophthalmopathy and Graves' hyperthyroidism. Amplification targeted the TCR beta CDR3 regions, with RNA transcripts as the source material. A first-round RT-PCR used HTBI primers, followed by a second-round multiplex PCR. TCRdb re-analysed the multiplex PCR reads in MiXCR, keeping a single row per CDR3 protein. The table lists about 700,000 distinct CDR3 sequences, over 40% of them singletons. The specimen was peripheral blood. Receptors originate from an adult man with Graves' ophthalmopathy.

There are many counts of this clonotype. The chain uses TRBV25-1 and TRBJ2-3; 10 positions match TRBD1. Germline V lookup: CDR1 MGHDK, CDR2 SYGVNS. There are 13 residues in the CDR3. CDR3 DNA sequence: TGTGCGGTGGGGGGACAGGGGACAGATACGCAGTATTTT. This codes for CAVGGQGTDTQYF. The full variable domain, in which reference TRBV25-1 and TRBJ2-3 provide the parts outside the CDR3, is EADIYQTPRYLVIGTGKKITLECSQTMGHDKMYWYQQDPGMELHLIHYSYGVNSTEKGDLSSESTVSRIRTEHFPLTLESARPSHTSQYLCAVGGQGTDTQYFGPGTRLTVL.

This clonotype was seen many times. This chain uses TRBV7-9 with TRBJ1-4; D is ambiguous. The V end was cut by 5 bases, the J end by 8 bases, with 15 bases between. This CDR3 has 14 residues. Per the germline V gene, CDR1 is SEHNR and CDR2 is FQNEAQ (reference sequence). The CDR3, as DNA: TGTGCCAGCAGCCGGAATGGGAAGGGCGAAAAACTGTTTTTT. Translation gives CASSRNGKGEKLFF.

This clonotype was seen at least ten times. V usage is TRBV12-3 or TRBV12-4 and J usage is TRBJ1-2, with no clear D. This CDR3 contains 13 residues. Trimming took off 0 bases at V and 4 bases at J, with 6 bases between the two ends. CDR3 coding DNA: TGTGCCAGCAGTTTAGCAGAGAGCTATGGCTACACCTTC. It encodes CASSLAESYGYTF.

This clonotype was detected many times. The chain is built from TRBV6-6 and TRBJ2-5; D remains ambiguous. V lost 6 bases and J 5 bases, leaving 10 bases between the germline ends. The CDR3 extends over 12 amino acids. Germline CDR1 is MNHNY and CDR2 is SVGAGI (reference sequence). The CDR3: CASSLDLETQYF. The DNA for the CDR3 is TGTGCCAGCAGCCTTGACTTGGAGACCCAGTACTTC.

Only a few counts were recorded for this clonotype. V usage is TRBV5-1 and J usage is TRBJ1-1; TRBD1 might be the D (6 bases). CDR3 length equals 15 residues. Germline V gene sequence: CDR1 SGHRS, CDR2 YFSETQ. Trimming took 1 base from V and 6 from J, leaving 16 bases between them. The DNA of the CDR3 is TGCGCCAGCAGCTTGTTGCCAGGGGAGTTGGCTGAAGCTTTCTTT. Its protein is CASSLLPGELAEAFF.

This clonotype was picked up a small number of times. This chain connects TRBV4-1 to TRBJ2-5; 7 nucleotides match TRBD2. CDR3 size: 13 residues. CDR1 is MGHRA, CDR2 YSYEKL, per germline. With V trimmed by 4 bases and J by 4 bases, 3 bases remained unmatched. The CDR3 DNA reads TGCGCCAGCAGCCCACTAGCGCTAGAGACCCAGTACTTC. Amino acid sequence: CASSPLALETQYF.

The V and J genes are TRBV9 and TRBJ1-3, with 8 bases matching TRBD1. Germline V CDR1 and CDR2: SGDLS, YYNGEE. This CDR3 comprises 15 residues. With V trimmed by 3 bases and J by 4 bases, 6 bases remained unmatched. The CDR3 sequence is CASSGTGPAGNTIYF. The DNA of the CDR3 is TGTGCCAGCAGCGGGACAGGGCCGGCAGGAAACACCATATATTTT.

V is TRBV9 and J is TRBJ2-2; either TRBD1 or TRBD2 may fit D (5 bases each). The CDR3 runs 17 residues. Germline lookup yields CDR1 SGDLS and CDR2 YYNGEE. Trimming stripped 1 base from V and 1 base from J, with 14 bases between. CDR3 loop: CASSVSIGTMNTGELFF. The CDR3 nucleotides read TGTGCCAGCAGCGTAAGTATCGGGACCATGAACACCGGGGAGCTGTTTTTT.

The chain links TRBV10-3 to TRBJ2-5; D gene ambiguous. The CDR3 is 13 amino acids. Germline CDR1 ENHRY, CDR2 SYGVKD. Trimming removed 3 bases at V and 9 bases at J, with 14 bases between. The CDR3 sequence is CAISDHSNQPQYF. CDR3 nucleotide sequence: TGTGCCATCAGTGATCATAGCAATCAGCCCCAGTACTTC.

In its sample, this clonotype was seen a few times. This chain links TRBV4-1 with TRBJ1-2; 7 bases map to TRBD1. The CDR3 loop spans 15 amino acids. Germline V CDR1 and CDR2: MGHRA, YSYEKL. Germline trimming cut 1 base from V and 2 bases from J; bases unmatched to any gene: 4. CDR3 nucleotides: TGCGCCAGCAGCCAAGCGGGACAGCTAAACTATGGCTACACCTTC. Translation gives CASSQAGQLNYGYTF.

This clonotype was recorded many times. The chain links TRBV10-3 to TRBJ2-7; the D gene is possibly TRBD1 (5 bases). This CDR3 is 15 amino acids long. V shed 2 bases and J shed 3 bases, with 14 bases lying between them. Germline V gene data show CDR1 as ENHRY and CDR2 as SYGVKD. The CDR3 nucleotides are TGTGCCATCAGTGAGCTCGTGACAGCGAGCTACGAGCAGTACTTC. Encoded protein: CAISELVTASYEQYF.

For this clonotype: The CDR3 ends on some other residue instead of the conserved phenylalanine or tryptophan, so this is likely a read error. The limits of the CDR3 on the DNA are not certain, so only TCRdb's listed CDR3 is given. The rearrangement joins TRBV19 to TRBJ1-1; no DNA check was done on the table's D call, TRBD1. The CDR3 is 12 amino acids long, termini counted. Germline assignment: CDR1 LNHDA and CDR2 SQIVND (reference sequence). The CDR3: CASSRTTGANLY.

Many counts were recorded for this clonotype. The chain uses TRBV12-3 or TRBV12-4 and TRBJ2-5; 8 positions match TRBD2. The J segment lost 4 bases and the V segment lost 6 bases, leaving 7 bases of the junction unmatched. The CDR3 length is 14 residues. In DNA, the CDR3 is TGTGCCAGCAGCTACGGGGGGGCCCCAGAGACCCAGTACTTC. Translating it yields CASSYGGAPETQYF.

This clonotype was seen many times. The chain combines TRBV24-1 with TRBJ2-5; possible D gene TRBD1, 5 bases. Germline lookup yields CDR1 KGHDR and CDR2 SFDVKD. The CDR3 is made up of 15 amino acids. Trimming pared 5 bases from V and 5 bases from J, leaving 17 bases between. CDR3: CATSAQGIDLETQYF. In DNA, the CDR3 is TGTGCCACCAGTGCGCAGGGCATCGATCTGGAGACCCAGTACTTC.

This clonotype was observed a handful of times. This rearrangement joins TRBV4-1 to TRBJ2-7; D ambiguous. The V and J ends lost 0 bases and 4 bases respectively, with 7 bases between them. The CDR3 length is 13 residues. Germline-derived CDR1 and CDR2 are MGHRA and YSYEKL. CDR3 in amino acids: CASSQDPEYEQYF. For the CDR3, the DNA is TGCGCCAGCAGCCAAGACCCAGAATACGAGCAGTACTTC.

Comments on this clonotype: An end of the junction does not agree with germline; a read error may underlie this. The V call is TRBV10-3, the J call TRBJ1-1, with a weak D call TRBD1 (6 bases). Germline V gives CDR1 ENHRY, CDR2 SYGVKD. This CDR3 is built from 12 residues. The CDR3 bases are TGTGCCACCAGGGCAGGGGATACTGAAGCTTTCTTC. Residues: CATRAGDTEAFF.

The V call is TRBV30, the J call TRBJ2-7, with D unclear. Deletions cut 1 base from V and 5 bases from J, with 6 bases between. CDR3 length: 11 amino acids. The germline V gene has CDR1 GTSNPN and CDR2 SVGIG (reference sequence). DNA for the CDR3: TGTGCCTGGAGTGAGTGGAACGAGCAGTACTTC. It encodes CAWSEWNEQYF.

The chain carries TRBV10-3 and TRBJ2-7; 10 bases are shared with TRBD1. Looked up from germline, CDR1 is ENHRY and CDR2 is SYGVKD. The CDR3 extends over 16 amino acids. V shed 2 bases and J 6 bases; nucleotides not matched to a gene: 10. The CDR3 spells CAISEGRQGAFSEQYF. For the CDR3, the DNA is TGTGCCATCAGTGAGGGGAGACAGGGGGCGTTCTCCGAGCAGTACTTC.

Ten or more counts support this clonotype. The chain employs TRBV2 and TRBJ2-5; 8 nucleotides agree with TRBD2. V shed 4 bases and J 6 bases; nucleotides not matched to a gene: 4. From germline, CDR1 is SNHLY and CDR2 FYNNEI. This CDR3 is 13 amino acids long. CDR3 coding DNA: TGTGCCAGCAGTGCGGGGGGGCGGAAGACCCAGTACTTC. This gives the protein CASSAGGRKTQYF.

On this clonotype itself: This may stem from a read error, because a much larger clone lies one nucleotide away. This chain connects TRBV5-1 to TRBJ1-1; D gene ambiguous. CDR3 length: 13 residues. Trimming stripped 2 bases from V and 0 bases from J, with 5 bases between. The germline V gene has CDR1 SGHRS and CDR2 YFSETQ. The CDR3 DNA reads TGCGCCAGCAGCTTCGACATGAACACTGAAGCTTTCTTT. Amino acids: CASSFDMNTEAFF. Combining the CDR3 with reference TRBV5-1 and TRBJ1-1 gives the whole variable domain KAGVTQTPRYLIKTRGQQVTLSCSPISGHRSVSWYQQTPGQGLQFLFEYFSETQRNKGNFPGRFSGRQFSNSRSEMNVSTLELGDSALYLCASSFDMNTEAFFGQGTRLTVV.

The sample holds a few counts of this clonotype. The chain has TRBV11-2 and TRBJ2-2, with D possibly matching TRBD1 (6 bases). Trimming took 1 base from V and 3 from J, leaving 9 bases between them. The CDR3 covers 15 residues. Germline values: CDR1 SGHAT, CDR2 FQNNGV. The chain's CDR3 is CASSLAGDYTGELFF. DNA of the CDR3: TGTGCCAGCAGCTTAGCAGGGGATTACACCGGGGAGCTGTTTTTT.

CDR3 amino acids: CASSEGQLQETQYF. In DNA, the CDR3 is TGTGCCAGCAGTGAAGGACAGCTCCAAGAGACCCAGTACTTC. The chain recombines TRBV2 with TRBJ2-5; TRBD1 might be the D (5 bases). Germline CDR1 reads SNHLY; CDR2 reads FYNNEI. The CDR3 is 14 amino acids. V dropped 1 base and J dropped 1 base, with 7 bases sitting between them.

This clonotype came up many times. The rearrangement uses TRBV2 and TRBJ2-7, with 7 bases lining up with TRBD2. The junction had 7 bases not matched to a gene; V was cut back by 8 bases and J by 3 bases. This CDR3 is built from 13 residues. CDR1 and CDR2 (germline): SNHLY, FYNNEI. This CDR3 is CASGGGNDYEQYF. DNA for the CDR3: TGTGCCAGCGGCGGGGGAAACGACTACGAGCAGTACTTC.

This chain connects TRBV29-1 to TRBJ1-2; a weak D match, TRBD1 (5 bases). Per the germline V gene, CDR1 is SQVTM and CDR2 is ANQGSEA. The CDR3 extends over 14 amino acids. V lost 4 bases, J lost 6 bases, and 18 bases lay in between. The CDR3 loop reads CSVGAGGAGNGYTF. The CDR3 DNA follows: TGCAGCGTTGGAGCGGGAGGGGCAGGGAATGGCTACACCTTC.

The rearrangement links TRBV5-6 to TRBJ1-5, with a tentative D call TRBD1 (5 bases). Trimming left V 0 bases short and J 5 bases short, with 9 bases between. The CDR3 runs 14 residues. Looked up from germline, CDR1 is SGHDT and CDR2 is YYEEEE. The CDR3 region has the DNA TGTGCCAGCAGCTTGGGCGCAGGGTATCAGCCCCAGCATTTT. Protein sequence: CASSLGAGYQPQHF.

V gene TRBV11-3 combines with J gene TRBJ2-1; maybe TRBD2 (5 bases). Germline CDR1 is SGHNT and CDR2 is YENEEA. The V and J ends lost 1 base and 7 bases respectively, with 14 bases between them. This CDR3 has 15 amino acids. The CDR3 sequence: CASSLGLAQGNEQFF. The CDR3 DNA reads as TGTGCCAGCAGCTTAGGGCTAGCCCAAGGGAATGAGCAGTTCTTC.

V gene TRBV24-1 combines with J gene TRBJ1-2; 7 nucleotides line up with TRBD1. V lost 9 bases, J lost 3 bases, and 15 bases stayed unmatched. This CDR3 is built from 16 residues. Germline V gene sequence: CDR1 KGHDR, CDR2 SFDVKD. CDR3 sequence: CATSPSSGDSDYGYTF. The CDR3 DNA follows: TGTGCCACCTCCCCCAGCAGCGGGGACAGTGACTATGGCTACACCTTC.